The next 26 T cell receptor beta chains were all read from a single sample in a study of B cell selection in AIRE deficiency. Using immunoSEQ multiplex PCR, the repertoire was profiled, and TCRdb retains in-frame clones only, with some absent. The sample includes tens of thousands of clones, around nine tenths of them seen just once. The regulatory T cell sort gate was CD4+CD25hiCD127low/negative. The specimen sequenced was CD4+CD25+ Tregs sorted from PBMCs. The receptors originated from a human donor in good health.

The V call is TRBV7-2, the J call TRBJ2-5; 7 bases map to TRBD2. CDR1 and CDR2 (germline): SGHTA, FQGNSA. This CDR3 is 14 amino acids long. V dropped 2 bases and J dropped 4; count of bases not matched to a gene: 4. In DNA form, the CDR3 reads TGTGCCAGCAGCTTATTTACGGGGGGAGAGACCCAGTACTTC. It translates to CASSLFTGGETQYF.

The V and J genes are TRBV6-1 and TRBJ2-4; D not certain. The CDR3 contains 13 residues. Trimming removed 4 bases at V and 4 bases at J, with 8 bases between. Germline V CDR1 and CDR2: MNHNS, SASEGT. The CDR3: CASSGLNKNIQYF. In nucleotides, the CDR3 is TGTGCCAGCAGTGGCCTAAATAAAAACATTCAGTACTTC.

V usage is TRBV11-3 and J usage is TRBJ1-5, with D tentatively TRBD1 (6 bases). The CDR3 runs 15 residues. Germline V gene lookup returns CDR1 SGHNT and CDR2 YENEEA. V lost 0 bases, J lost 4 bases, and 10 bases lay in between. The CDR3 nucleotides are TGTGCCAGCAGCTTAGATGGGGGCGGGAATCAGCCCCAGCATTTT. This sequence encodes CASSLDGGGNQPQHF.

CDR3 sequence: CASSKGRTYEQYF. The CDR3 DNA reads TGCGCCAGCAGCAAGGGACGGACCTACGAGCAGTACTTC. The chain recombines TRBV5-1 with TRBJ2-7; D possibly matches TRBD1 or TRBD2 (5 bases each). The CDR3 totals 13 residues. Germline assignment: CDR1 SGHRS and CDR2 YFSETQ. Trimming shortened V by 4 bases and J by 2 bases, and 10 bases separated the two germline ends.

J is TRBJ2-7 and V is TRBV5-1; 14 nucleotides align to TRBD2. The V and J ends lost 3 bases and 3 bases, in that order; junction bases with no gene match: 11. CDR3 length: 18 residues. Germline V CDR1 and CDR2: SGHRS, YFSETQ. The CDR3 nucleotides are TGCGCCAGCAGCTGGGGGACCCGGACTAGCGGGGGGAGCTACGAGCAGTACTTC. Translated, it gives CASSWGTRTSGGSYEQYF.

V and J are TRBV5-1 and TRBJ2-7; the match to TRBD2 covers 10 bases. Germline lookup yields CDR1 SGHRS and CDR2 YFSETQ. The trim removed 0 bases at V and 1 base at J, leaving 7 bases unmatched. This CDR3 has 17 amino acids. CDR3 coding DNA: TGCGCCAGCAGCTTGGCGGCTAGCGGGGGCCAATCCTACGAGCAGTACTTC. Translated: CASSLAASGGQSYEQYF.

This chain connects TRBV6-1 to TRBJ2-2; D unresolved. V was clipped by 0 bases and J by 4 bases, with 12 bases between them. From germline, CDR1 is MNHNS and CDR2 SASEGT. This CDR3 comprises 16 residues. The CDR3 nucleotides are TGTGCCAGCAGTGAAGCTCTAGTAGAGGTCACCGGGGAGCTGTTTTTT. Its protein product is CASSEALVEVTGELFF.

This sequence joins TRBV11-1 and TRBJ2-3; tentatively, D is TRBD1 (5 bases). Germline CDR1 reads SGHAT; CDR2 reads FQDESV (reference sequence). V dropped 4 bases and J dropped 0 bases, with 11 bases sitting between them. CDR3 length: 15 residues. CDR3 nucleotide sequence: TGTGCCAGCAGCTCGGCAGGGCTAAGCACAGATACGCAGTATTTT. As protein: CASSSAGLSTDTQYF.

The chain uses TRBV19 and TRBJ1-4; 7 bases agree with TRBD1. The CDR3 loop spans 13 amino acids. V lost 6 bases and J lost 7; bases outside the gene matches: 5. In germline, CDR1 is LNHDA, CDR2 SQIVND (reference sequence). CDR3 sequence reads: CASRQTGSEKLFF. The CDR3 DNA reads as TGTGCCAGTAGGCAGACAGGGTCTGAAAAACTGTTTTTT.

Regarding this clone: The junction differs from germline at one of its ends, possibly a read error. The chain has TRBV29-1 and TRBJ1-1; D might be TRBD1 (6 bases). Per germline, CDR1 SQVTM and CDR2 ANQGSEA. CDR3 length: 12 amino acids. Written as DNA, the CDR3 is TGCAGCGCGGATCAGGGGAACGCTGAAGCTTTCTTT. Translating gives CSADQGNAEAFF.

This chain joins TRBV5-4 and TRBJ2-3; D is undetermined. The V gene's germline CDR1 is SGHNT and CDR2 YYREEE (reference sequence). The CDR3 has 13 residues. V was pared by 2 bases and J by 2 bases, with 6 bases between. This CDR3 is CASSFGVTDTQYF. DNA of the CDR3: TGTGCCAGCAGCTTCGGAGTCACAGATACGCAGTATTTT.

The V call is TRBV11-2, the J call TRBJ2-3; no clear D. Trimming pared 3 bases from V and 1 base from J, leaving 8 bases between. The CDR3 sequence is 14 residues long. Germline values: CDR1 SGHAT, CDR2 FQNNGV. The CDR3 DNA reads TGTGCCAGCAGCTTCATCATTGGCACAGATACGCAGTATTTT. Its translation: CASSFIIGTDTQYF.

This clone showed up just once. CDR3 nucleotides: TGCGCCAGCAGCCAGAACGACATGGGGACAGGGCCACTATATGGCTACACCTTC. It codes for CASSQNDMGTGPLYGYTF. The chain is built from TRBV4-1 and TRBJ1-2, with 9 bases matching TRBD1. With V trimmed by 3 bases and J by 5 bases, 16 bases remained unmatched. The length of the CDR3 is 18 residues. Looked up from germline, CDR1 is MGHRA and CDR2 is YSYEKL.

The genes are TRBV18 and TRBJ2-6, with D uncertain. The germline gives CDR1 KGHSH, CDR2 LQKENI. The CDR3 contains 15 residues. The V end was cut by 2 bases, the J end by 1 base, with 6 bases between. DNA for the CDR3: TGTGCCAGCTCACCATTAGGGTCTGGGGCCAACGTCCTGACTTTC. This translates into CASSPLGSGANVLTF.

V is TRBV18 and J is TRBJ2-7; TRBD2 is a possible D gene (6 bases). V shed 4 bases and J shed 5 bases, with 21 bases lying between them. The CDR3 is made up of 16 amino acids. The germline CDR1 and CDR2 sequences are KGHSH and LQKENI. The CDR3, as DNA: TGTGCCAGCTCACGGGCCGGCGGTGCTGGCGGGAACGAGCAGTACTTC. Encoded protein: CASSRAGGAGGNEQYF.

Only one count was recorded for this clone. This chain connects TRBV7-9 to TRBJ2-7, with D possibly matching TRBD1 (5 bases). Between the trimmed V and J ends, which lost 5 bases and 4 bases, there was a span of 9 bases. CDR1 SEHNR and CDR2 FQNEAQ come from the germline V gene (reference sequence). CDR3 length equals 12 residues. Here the CDR3 DNA reads TGTGCCAGCAGCGCCCAGGGTTACGAGCAGTACTTC. The encoded protein is CASSAQGYEQYF.

The V call is TRBV7-8, the J call TRBJ2-1, with a possible D match to TRBD1 (6 bases). This CDR3 has 16 residues. Germline V gene data show CDR1 as SGHVS and CDR2 as FQNEAQ. V lost 3 bases to trimming and J lost 0 bases, with 12 bases between them. CDR3 nucleotide sequence: TGTGCCAGCAGCTTCGGACAGTTAAGCTCCTACAATGAGCAGTTCTTC. As protein: CASSFGQLSSYNEQFF.

The CDR3 sequence is CASSQLGTGGPRGIKNYGYTF. Here the CDR3 DNA reads TGCGCCAGCAGTCAACTCGGGACAGGGGGCCCTAGAGGCATCAAAAACTATGGCTACACCTTC. This chain joins TRBV23-1 and TRBJ1-2; 12 bases map to TRBD1. TRBV23-1 is classed as an ORF, of uncertain function. The CDR3 runs to 21 residues. The junction had 18 bases not matched to a gene; V was cut back by 2 bases and J by 2 bases.

This chain joins TRBV5-1 and TRBJ2-4; D ambiguous. The CDR3 loop spans 15 amino acids. The germline V and J ends were trimmed by 0 bases and 1 base, with 8 bases remaining between them. Per the germline V gene, CDR1 is SGHRS and CDR2 is YFSETQ. Written as DNA, the CDR3 is TGCGCCAGCAGCTTGGATTCCTCGGCCAAAAACATTCAGTACTTC. This sequence encodes CASSLDSSAKNIQYF.

The CDR3 protein is CASSKFSTGLDGYTF. In DNA, the CDR3 is TGTGCCAGCAGCAAATTCTCTACAGGGTTGGACGGCTACACCTTC. This sequence joins TRBV7-9 and TRBJ1-2; D possibly corresponds to TRBD1 (6 bases). Germline V gives CDR1 SEHNR, CDR2 FQNEAQ (reference sequence). The CDR3 totals 15 residues. V gave up 5 bases and J gave up 8 bases, with 21 bases separating them.

For the CDR3, the DNA is TGTGCCACCAGTATGGCTAGCGGGGGAACAATAAGCACAGATACGCAGTATTTT. Translated: CATSMASGGTISTDTQYF. V gene TRBV15 combines with J gene TRBJ2-3; 10 bases fit TRBD2. With 6 bases clipped from V and 0 bases from J, the junction kept 12 bases outside the gene matches. Germline CDR1 is LNHNV and CDR2 is YYDKDF (reference sequence). CDR3 length: 18 amino acids.

V is TRBV7-3 and J is TRBJ2-1, with D possibly being TRBD2 (6 bases). The CDR3 covers 14 residues. V lost 0 bases and J 5 bases, leaving 8 bases between the germline ends. Per germline, CDR1 SGHTA and CDR2 FQGTGA. The CDR3 coding sequence is TGTGCCAGCAGCTTAACCCGGGAGCACAATGAGCAGTTCTTC. This encodes CASSLTREHNEQFF.

This chain links TRBV5-1 with TRBJ1-5; 8 bases line up with TRBD1. The CDR3 spans 15 residues. CDR1 is SGHRS, CDR2 YFSETQ, per germline. The junction had 2 bases not matched to a gene; V was cut back by 1 base and J by 2 bases. The CDR3 is CASSLQGAGNQPQHF. CDR3 DNA: TGCGCCAGCAGCTTGCAGGGGGCAGGCAATCAGCCCCAGCATTTT.

This clone has only one observation. The V call is TRBV11-3, the J call TRBJ2-7; D not resolved. Looked up from germline, CDR1 is SGHNT and CDR2 is YENEEA. The CDR3 has 10 amino acids. V was cut by 4 bases and J by 3 bases, with 1 base left in between. This CDR3 is CASSYYEQYF. The CDR3 coding sequence is TGTGCCAGCAGCTACTACGAGCAGTACTTC. The variable domain in full, completed from reference TRBV11-3 and TRBJ2-7, reads EAGVVQSPRYKIIEKKQPVAFWCNPISGHNTLYWYLQNLGQGPELLIRYENEEAVDDSQLPKDRFSAERLKGVDSTLKIQPAELGDSAVYLCASSYYEQYFGPGTRLTVT.

This chain connects TRBV5-1 to TRBJ2-1; TRBD2 agrees at 7 bases. Germline CDR1 and CDR2: SGHRS and YFSETQ. V shed 4 bases and J 10 bases; nucleotides not matched to a gene: 2. The CDR3 consists of 11 residues. The CDR3 DNA follows: TGCGCCAGCAGCGCAGCGGGAGAGCAGTTCTTC. Amino acids: CASSAAGEQFF.

The chain is built from TRBV6-5 and TRBJ1-1; D remains unclear. The germline gives CDR1 MNHEY, CDR2 SVGAGI. V lost 6 bases to trimming and J lost 0 bases, with 8 bases between them. The CDR3 contains 13 residues. The CDR3: CASSQQVNTEAFF. DNA of the CDR3: TGTGCCAGCAGCCAGCAAGTGAACACTGAAGCTTTCTTT.